The present TCR beta chain was sequenced within a study of identical twins. Only healthy Caucasians were enrolled as donors. V shed 0 bases and J shed 3 bases, with 14 bases lying between them. CDR3 length: 16 residues. Per germline, CDR1 KGHSH and CDR2 LQKENI. Study-level results: Beta out-of-frame twin sharing showed a weaker excess. Cord blood's abundant beta clonotypes had fewer insertions, unlike memory repertoires. Zero-insertion analyses could be partly confounded by invariant MAIT and iNKT cells.

Details on this clonotype: Its target is not known.

A single record per CDR3 protein comes from TCRdb applying MiXCR to the 5' RACE reads. Among 250,000 to 350,000 distinct CDR3 sequences listed, roughly 8.6% were seen once. A further study also used this sample, focusing on yellow fever vaccine responses in identical twins.

This rearrangement joins TRBV18 to TRBJ1-1; no definite D call. Input material: CD8+ T cells sorted from blood. This TCR derives from a woman younger than 35 in good health. CDR3 protein: CASSPPRTGRYTEAFF. For the CDR3, the DNA is TGTGCCAGCTCACCACCGCGGACGGGGAGATACACTGAAGCTTTCTTT. The full variable domain, in which reference TRBV18 and TRBJ1-1 provide the parts outside the CDR3, is NAGVMQNPRHLVRRRGQEARLRCSPMKGHSHVYWYRQLPEEGLKFMVYLQKENIIDESGMPKERFSAEFPKEGPSILRIQQVVRGDSAAYFCASSPPRTGRYTEAFFGQGTRLTVV.